Sequencing of this T cell receptor (beta chain) was carried out in a study of long-term antiretroviral therapy in people with HIV. Study results and limitations: The range of CDR3 lengths in HIV repertoires proved narrower than that found in controls.

immunoSEQ v3.0 was run at survey level. TCRdb keeps only in-frame clones here, not all; method: immunoSEQ multiplex PCR. In the table there are about 28,000 clones, over 80% of which are singletons. Germline CDR1 SGHAT, CDR2 FQNNGV. Germline trimming cut 4 bases from V and 5 bases from J; bases unmatched to any gene: 11. CDR3 length: 16 amino acids. In regard to this clone: Its specificity is unknown.

This clonotype originated in a man aged 18-30 years with HIV. The sample in question was unsorted PBMCs, obtained 0.4 years after starting antiretroviral therapy. The genes are TRBV11-2 and TRBJ2-7, with 10 bases aligning to TRBD1. The CDR3 sequence: CASSSLIRDRGHEQYF. In nucleotides, the CDR3 is TGTGCCAGCAGCTCCTTAATCCGGGACAGGGGCCACGAGCAGTACTTC.